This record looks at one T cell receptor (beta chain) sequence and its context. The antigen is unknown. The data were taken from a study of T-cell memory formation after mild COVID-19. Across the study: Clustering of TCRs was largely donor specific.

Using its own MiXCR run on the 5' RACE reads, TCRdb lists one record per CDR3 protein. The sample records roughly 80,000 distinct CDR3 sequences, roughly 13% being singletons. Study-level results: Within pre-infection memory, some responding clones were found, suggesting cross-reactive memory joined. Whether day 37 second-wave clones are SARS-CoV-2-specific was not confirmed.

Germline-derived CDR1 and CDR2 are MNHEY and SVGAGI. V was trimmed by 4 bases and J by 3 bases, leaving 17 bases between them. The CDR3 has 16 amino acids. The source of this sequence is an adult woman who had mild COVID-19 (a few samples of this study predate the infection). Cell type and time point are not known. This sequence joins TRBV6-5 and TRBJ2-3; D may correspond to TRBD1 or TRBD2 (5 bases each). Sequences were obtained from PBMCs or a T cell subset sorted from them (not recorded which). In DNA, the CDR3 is TGTGCCAGCAGTTCACAGCGATCAGAGGGGACAGATACGCAGTATTTT. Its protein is CASSSQRSEGTDTQYF.